The clone carrying this TCR beta chain was seen only a few times. This sample is part of a study of CD8 T cells in Susac syndrome. Reverse transcription of about 0.45 to 1 ug RNA was carried out with random hexamers. It was immunoSEQ multiplex PCR that amplified TCR beta CDR3 across 54 Vbeta and 13 Jbeta. TCRdb re-analysed the immunoSEQ multiplex PCR reads in MiXCR, keeping a single row per CDR3 protein. The sample lists some 150,000 distinct CDR3 sequences, roughly 94% occurring once. Germline V gene data show CDR1 as SGDLS and CDR2 as YYNGEE. V lost 2 bases, J lost 4 bases, and 2 bases stayed unmatched. The CDR3 runs 14 residues. Sequencing of TCR beta, carried out with a high-throughput approach, was applied to CD8+ and CD4+ T cells from the blood. The multiple sclerosis controls were treatment-naive patients affected by stable or active relapsing-remitting disease. Isolation of CD8+ and CD4+ T cells was performed negatively, whereas enrichment of TEMRA cells was done by FACS.

The chain uses TRBV9 and TRBJ1-1; 10 bases are a match to TRBD1. Sequenced sample: CD8+ T cells from PBMCs. The clonotype was recovered from a human donor with multiple sclerosis. The CDR3 nucleotides read TGTGCCAGCAGCGTGGGGGACAGGGGCACTGAAGCTTTCTTT. Translating gives CASSVGDRGTEAFF.